The 23 T cell receptor beta chains below all came from one sample that was sequenced in a study of T cell repertoires in cytomegalovirus infection. MiXCR was run by TCRdb on the reads, yielding one entry per CDR3 protein. Counted here are 150,000 to 200,000 distinct CDR3 sequences, about 20% occurring once; the ten biggest clones make up 2.9%. The sequenced material came from PBMCs. Source of these receptors: a human donor in good health (CMV status not recorded). Some clones in this sample may be carry-over from other donors' samples.

The chain is built from TRBV20-1 and TRBJ1-4; TRBD1 aligns across 9 bases. The junction had 10 bases not matched to a gene; V was cut back by 3 bases and J by 11 bases. The CDR3 runs to 14 residues. Germline lookup yields CDR1 DFQATT and CDR2 SNEGSKA (reference sequence). The CDR3 region has the DNA TGCAGTGCTAGCGCCGGGACAGGGTATGGGAAACTGTTTTTT. It yields the protein CSASAGTGYGKLFF.

In its sample, this clonotype was seen many times. The rearrangement links TRBV7-2 to TRBJ2-7, with TRBD1 matching 9 bases. The length of the CDR3 is 16 residues. J lost 3 bases, V lost 1 base, and 7 bases had no gene match. CDR1 and CDR2 (germline): SGHTA, FQGNSA. CDR3 coding DNA: TGTGCCAGCAGCTTAGGGCCGGGACAGGGAAGCTACGAGCAGTACTTC. It yields the protein CASSLGPGQGSYEQYF.

This clonotype was found a few times. This chain links TRBV7-3 with TRBJ2-3; 9 bases line up with TRBD2. The CDR3 loop spans 15 amino acids. Germline V gene sequence: CDR1 SGHTA, CDR2 FQGTGA. J gave up 3 bases and V 5 bases, and 6 bases lay outside the gene matches. The CDR3 region is CASSHSGSVTDTQYF. CDR3 sequence (DNA): TGTGCCAGCAGCCATAGCGGGAGTGTAACAGATACGCAGTATTTT.

This chain uses TRBV5-1 with TRBJ2-1, with 7 bases matching TRBD2. The CDR3 has 14 amino acids. The trim removed 8 bases at V and 8 bases at J, leaving 13 bases unmatched. Germline V gives CDR1 SGHRS, CDR2 YFSETQ. CDR3 DNA sequence: TGCGCCAGTGGGACTTCGCGGGAGTACGATGAGCAGTTCTTC. It yields the protein CASGTSREYDEQFF.

In its sample, this clonotype was seen many times. V is TRBV7-3 and J is TRBJ2-7; tentative D call: TRBD1 (6 bases). The V gene's germline CDR1 is SGHTA and CDR2 FQGTGA. V dropped 4 bases and J dropped 4 bases, with 14 bases sitting between them. This CDR3 has 14 amino acids. The CDR3 DNA follows: TGTGCCAGCAGCTCGGACAGAAGATTTTACGAGCAGTACTTC. Translated, it gives CASSSDRRFYEQYF.

In its sample, this clonotype was seen a few times. This chain connects TRBV12-3 or TRBV12-4 to TRBJ1-2, with D hard to call. Deletions cut 2 bases from V and 4 bases from J, with 11 bases between. The CDR3 contains 14 residues. The CDR3 sequence: CASSLNSPGYGYTF. DNA for the CDR3: TGTGCCAGCAGTTTAAATAGTCCTGGCTATGGCTACACCTTC.

This chain joins TRBV7-2 and TRBJ2-7; TRBD2 matches 8 bases. The length of the CDR3 is 15 residues. Germline V gives CDR1 SGHTA, CDR2 FQGNSA. J gave up 4 bases and V 0 bases, and 5 bases lay outside the gene matches. CDR3 bases: TGTGCCAGCAGCTTAGCTTCAGCGGGAGTTTACGAGCAGTACTTC. Encoded protein: CASSLASAGVYEQYF.

The chain employs TRBV12-3 or TRBV12-4 and TRBJ2-3; 9 positions agree with TRBD2. The V gene end was trimmed by 2 bases and the J gene end by 4 bases; junction bases not matched to a gene: 16. This CDR3 is 19 amino acids long. CDR3 protein: CASSLWLAGPRGGADTQYF. CDR3 in DNA: TGTGCCAGCAGTTTATGGCTAGCGGGGCCCAGGGGGGGGGCAGATACGCAGTATTTT.

The chain carries TRBV12-3 or TRBV12-4 and TRBJ1-2; D is undetermined. This CDR3 comprises 14 residues. V was cut by 3 bases and J by 3 bases, with 11 bases left in between. The chain's CDR3 is CASSFGRLDYGYTF. CDR3 nucleotide sequence: TGTGCCAGCAGTTTTGGCAGGCTCGACTATGGCTACACCTTC.

The chain has TRBV7-6 and TRBJ1-2; D gene ambiguous. CDR1 is SGHVS and CDR2 is FNYEAQ in the germline V gene. Trimming left V 5 bases short and J 3 bases short, with 19 bases between. The CDR3 length is 16 residues. Here the CDR3 reads CASSARENGGHYGYTF. As DNA, the CDR3 is TGTGCCAGCAGCGCCCGGGAGAACGGCGGTCACTATGGCTACACCTTC.

This clonotype was detected many times. This CDR3 reads CASSPQATDTQYF. CDR3 nucleotide sequence: TGTGCCAGCAGCCCTCAGGCCACAGATACGCAGTATTTT. This chain joins TRBV7-2 and TRBJ2-3, with D unclear. Trimming removed 5 bases from V and 2 bases from J, with 8 bases in between. The CDR3 runs 13 residues. From germline, CDR1 is SGHTA and CDR2 FQGNSA.

CDR3: CASSLDGGGLATQYF. The CDR3 DNA sequence: TGTGCCAGCAGCTTGGACGGGGGGGGGCTAGCTACGCAGTATTTT. The chain recombines TRBV5-4 with TRBJ2-3, with TRBD2 matching 8 bases. Germline CDR1 SGHNT, CDR2 YYREEE (reference sequence). The J segment lost 8 bases and the V segment lost 0 bases, leaving 8 bases of the junction unmatched. CDR3 length equals 15 residues.

This clonotype occurred a few times. The rearrangement links TRBV6-5 to TRBJ2-2; 10 positions match TRBD2. The trim removed 6 bases at V and 2 bases at J, leaving 6 bases unmatched. The length of the CDR3 is 16 residues. In germline, CDR1 is MNHEY, CDR2 SVGAGI. CDR3 in amino acids: CASRRRTSGNTGELFF. For the CDR3, the DNA is TGTGCCAGCAGGCGACGGACTAGCGGAAACACCGGGGAGCTGTTTTTT.

This clonotype was recorded many times. The chain employs TRBV4-2 and TRBJ2-3, with TRBD2 matching 8 bases. Germline lookup yields CDR1 LGHNA and CDR2 YNFKEQ. The CDR3 spans 15 residues. The trim removed 1 base at V and 2 bases at J, leaving 2 bases unmatched. In nucleotides, the CDR3 is TGTGCCAGCAGCCAAGCGGGAGGGCCCACAGATACGCAGTATTTT. As protein: CASSQAGGPTDTQYF.

This clonotype was picked up many times. The rearrangement uses TRBV7-2 and TRBJ2-1; weak D call: TRBD2 (6 bases). The V gene lost 6 bases and the J gene lost 10 bases, with 25 bases spanning the gap. The CDR3 consists of 16 residues. Germline V gives CDR1 SGHTA, CDR2 FQGNSA. CDR3 in DNA: TGTGCCAGCAGTCCCGTGGGCGGGAAGGGCGGTGGGGAGCAGTTCTTC. Translating gives CASSPVGGKGGGEQFF.

This clonotype was seen a handful of times. The chain is built from TRBV29-1 and TRBJ2-7; 10 bases are shared with TRBD2. The CDR3 is 16 residues long. V trimming: 1 base; J trimming: 2 bases; junction bases outside the gene matches: 8. The germline V gene encodes CDR1 SQVTM and CDR2 ANQGSEA. The CDR3 DNA reads TGCAGCGTTGAAGGCAAGCTAGCGGGGGCAACCTACGAGCAGTACTTC. Its translation is CSVEGKLAGATYEQYF.

This clonotype was recorded at least ten times. The genes are TRBV7-2 and TRBJ2-3, with TRBD1 matching over 7 bases. There are 15 residues in the CDR3. V lost 1 base to trimming and J lost 1 base; unmatched junction nucleotides: 2. Germline CDR1 SGHTA, CDR2 FQGNSA. The CDR3 bases are TGTGCCAGCAGCTTAGAGGGGGCTCGCACAGATACGCAGTATTTT. It encodes CASSLEGARTDTQYF.

The chain has TRBV27 and TRBJ2-3, with D perhaps TRBD1 (6 bases). Germline CDR1 is MNHEY and CDR2 is SMNVEV (reference sequence). This CDR3 comprises 13 residues. V was cut by 8 bases and J by 1 base, with 10 bases left in between. CDR3 nucleotide sequence: TGTGCCAGCCGGCCAGGGGGCACAGATACGCAGTATTTT. It encodes CASRPGGTDTQYF.

V and J are TRBV6-2 or TRBV6-3 and TRBJ1-2; a possible D gene is TRBD1 (6 bases). Looked up from germline, CDR1 is MNHEY and CDR2 is SVGEGT. Trimming cost V 5 bases and J 6 bases, with 16 bases left between them. The CDR3 is 14 amino acids. The CDR3 sequence: CASSMLTGGDGYTF. In DNA form, the CDR3 reads TGTGCCAGCAGTATGTTGACAGGAGGGGATGGCTACACCTTC.

This clonotype was detected many times. The CDR3 spells CASSLTRELFF. The CDR3 DNA follows: TGTGCCAGCAGCTTAACCAGGGAGCTGTTTTTT. The J gene is TRBJ2-2, the V gene TRBV7-2; no clear D gene. V dropped 2 bases and J dropped 9 bases, with 4 bases sitting between them. CDR3 length: 11 residues. From germline, CDR1 is SGHTA and CDR2 FQGNSA.

The rearrangement joins TRBV7-9 to TRBJ2-1; D gene unclear. The V and J ends lost 1 base and 0 bases respectively, with 7 bases between them. CDR1 is SEHNR, CDR2 FQNEAQ, per germline (reference sequence). The CDR3 has 15 residues. CDR3 DNA sequence: TGTGCCAGCAGCTTAGTGGCGAGCTCCTACAATGAGCAGTTCTTC. This codes for CASSLVASSYNEQFF.

Many counts were recorded for this clonotype. V gene TRBV12-3 or TRBV12-4 combines with J gene TRBJ1-1; D unresolved. V was shortened by 6 bases and J by 4 bases, with 15 bases between the two germline ends. The CDR3 length is 14 residues. CDR3 protein: CASSTYSASTEAFF. CDR3 coding DNA: TGTGCCAGCAGCACCTACTCGGCGAGCACTGAAGCTTTCTTT.

Worth noting for this clonotype: This could be a read error, since a much larger clone is one nucleotide away. The chain carries TRBV12-5 and TRBJ2-4; D might be TRBD1 (6 bases). The CDR3 loop spans 19 amino acids. Germline V gives CDR1 LGHNT, CDR2 FRNRAP. V dropped 3 bases and J dropped 2 bases, with 23 bases sitting between them. The CDR3 reads CASGLSLGTRGLSKNIQYF. The CDR3 nucleotides are TGTGCTAGTGGTTTAAGCCTCGGGACAAGGGGTTTATCCAAAAACATTCAGTACTTC.